These T cell receptor beta chains were read from a single sample in a study of EBV T-cell therapy then PD-1 blockade in nasopharyngeal carcinoma. Antigens of these TCRs are unknown. Produced via immunoSEQ multiplex PCR; TCRdb's table is partial and in-frame only. The sample has approximately 23,000 clones, 82% seen once. This specimen consisted of CD8+ T cells from blood, obtained at day -245 from a patient whose treatment included autologous EBV-specific T cells and nivolumab. These receptor sequences come from a man aged 35 to 55 with nasopharyngeal carcinoma. Each CDR3 is given with its conserved first and last residue. Each record gives: clone size, D gene, V gene, J gene, CDR3 DNA, CDR3 protein. The D gene is left open where the match is weak. A clone size is listed for some rows: how often the clone was seen (once, few, many), or a class if it is expanded.

>NA|NA|TRBV28|TRBJ1-1
TGTGCCAGCAGTACCCATTATCGAACCGGGGTGAACACTGAAGCTTTCTTT
CASSTHYRTGVNTEAFF
>NA|TRBD1|TRBV19|TRBJ2-7
TGTGCCAGTAGCCCCGGGACAGGGGGCACCTACGAGCAGTACTTC
CASSPGTGGTYEQYF
>NA|NA|TRBV28|TRBJ1-4
TGTGCCAGCAGCAAGGGTGTTAATGAAAAACTGTTTTTT
CASSKGVNEKLFF
>NA|TRBD2|TRBV5-4|TRBJ2-7
TGTGCCAGCAGCGTTAGCGGGTCTAACTACGAGCAGTACTTC
CASSVSGSNYEQYF
>large|NA|TRBV7-9|TRBJ1-2
TGTGCCAGCAGCCCCGGACTCAACTATGGCTACACCTTC
CASSPGLNYGYTF
>NA|TRBD1|TRBV11-2|TRBJ1-1
TGTGCCAGCAGTCCGGACCCGGGACAGTACACTGAAGCTTTCTTT
CASSPDPGQYTEAFF
>NA|NA|TRBV9|TRBJ2-7
TGTGCCAGCAGCCCCGGGGCGACAAGCCGCTACGAGCAGTACTTC
CASSPGATSRYEQYF
>NA|TRBD1|TRBV7-9|TRBJ2-7
TGTGCCAGCAGCCGGGACAGGTACTACGAGCAGTACTTC
CASSRDRYYEQYF
>NA|NA|TRBV27|TRBJ2-7
TGTGCCAGCAGAGGATTCTCCTACGAGCAGTACTTC
CASRGFSYEQYF
>NA|NA|TRBV4-1|TRBJ2-3
TGCGCCAGCAGCCAAGATTGGGACTCCACAGATACGCAGTATTTT
CASSQDWDSTDTQYF
>NA|NA|TRBV19|TRBJ1-3
TGTGCCAGTAGTATAGATCCTGACTCTGGAAACACCATATATTTT
CASSIDPDSGNTIYF
>once|NA|TRBV6-6|TRBJ1-2
TGTGCCAGCACCCACTCGGTTACAGGCGCGGTCGGCTACACCTTC
CASTHSVTGAVGYTF
>NA|NA|TRBV10-3|TRBJ1-6
TGTGCCATCAGTGAGGCGGGGGGCACATCCTATAATTCACCCCTCCACTTT
CAISEAGGTSYNSPLHF
>once|NA|TRBV5-1|TRBJ2-2
TGCGCCAGCAGCTTGGGCTTAGGGCTCGGGGAGCTGTTTTTT
CASSLGLGLGELFF
>NA|TRBD2|TRBV27|TRBJ2-7
TGTGCCAGCAGTCTGACTAGCGGGGGAACCTCCGAGCAGTACTTC
CASSLTSGGTSEQYF
>NA|NA|TRBV15|TRBJ1-5
TGTGCCACCAGCAGAGAGGGATATCAGCCCCAGCATTTT
CATSREGYQPQHF
>few|NA|TRBV6-4|TRBJ2-2
TGTGCCAGCAGTGACTCTGTTCAGGCCGGGGAGCTGTTTTTT
CASSDSVQAGELFF
>NA|NA|TRBV27|TRBJ2-2
TGTGCCAGCAGACAGGGCCCGTACACCGGGGAGCTGTTTTTT
CASRQGPYTGELFF
>NA|NA|TRBV2|TRBJ1-5
TGTGCCAGCAGTGATTGGACAAGTCTCCTCAATCAGCCCCAGCATTTT
CASSDWTSLLNQPQHF
>NA|NA|TRBV5-6|TRBJ1-2
TGTGCCAGCAGCTTGGAATATGCCTATGGCTACACCTTC
CASSLEYAYGYTF
>once|NA|TRBV13|TRBJ1-6
TGTGCCAGCAGTCGGACACGTTCACCCCTCCACTTT
CASSRTRSPLHF
>NA|NA|TRBV14|TRBJ2-4
TGTGCCAGCAGCCGGGACATCGGTTCCAAAAACATTCAGTACTTC
CASSRDIGSKNIQYF
>NA|NA|TRBV12-3/TRBV12-4|TRBJ2-7
TGTGCCAGCAGTTTATGGGGGCCCCACGAGCAGTACTTC
CASSLWGPHEQYF
>NA|NA|TRBV6-1|TRBJ1-5
TGTGCCAGCAGTGATTCTCAGGGGAATCAGCCCCAGCATTTT
CASSDSQGNQPQHF
>medium-sized|NA|TRBV6-5|TRBJ2-7
TGTGCCAGCAGTTACTCAGAGACAGGTCCCTACGAGCAGTACTTC
CASSYSETGPYEQYF
>few|NA|TRBV7-9|TRBJ1-6
TGTGCCAGCAGCCAACATGATTTGGAAGGGGCCAGGTCACCCCTCCACTTT
CASSQHDLEGARSPLHF
>NA|NA|TRBV7-6|TRBJ2-3
TGTGCCAGCAGCTTAGGCAGTGGAGCAGATACGCAGTATTTT
CASSLGSGADTQYF
>NA|NA|TRBV6-4|TRBJ2-2
TGTGCCAGCAGCGGGGGGCCATACACCGGGGAGCTGTTTTTT
CASSGGPYTGELFF
>NA|TRBD2|TRBV7-9|TRBJ2-3
TGTGCCAGCATTCCCCCTAGCGGCGGCACAGATACGCAGTATTTT
CASIPPSGGTDTQYF
>NA|NA|TRBV7-2|TRBJ1-6
TGTGCCAGCAGCTGGGTTCAGAGGGGAGTACCCCTCCACTTT
CASSWVQRGVPLHF
>NA|TRBD1|TRBV6-1|TRBJ1-6
TGTGCCAGCAGTGAGCCGACAGGGGGCTATAATTCACCCCTCCACTTT
CASSEPTGGYNSPLHF
>once|NA|TRBV6-2/TRBV6-3|TRBJ1-2
TGTGCCAGCAGCAAACTTCGGCAGACGTTAGCTAACTATGGCTACACCTTC
CASSKLRQTLANYGYTF
>NA|NA|TRBV4-3|TRBJ2-6
TGCGCCAGCAGCCAAGTTACAGGGTTGGGGGCCAACGTCCTGACTTTC
CASSQVTGLGANVLTF
>NA|TRBD2|TRBV7-2|TRBJ2-5
TGTGCCAGCAGCTTAGTGGCTAGCGGGGTGATGTACCAAGAGACCCAGTACTTC
CASSLVASGVMYQETQYF
>NA|TRBD1|TRBV6-5|TRBJ1-6
TGTGCCAGCAGTCCCGGGACAGGGGACTCTTCACCCCTCCACTTT
CASSPGTGDSSPLHF
>NA|NA|TRBV4-1|TRBJ2-2
TGCGCCAGCAGCCAAGACGGGACCTCGGGGACCGGGGAGCTGTTTTTT
CASSQDGTSGTGELFF
>NA|NA|TRBV5-6|TRBJ2-1
TGTGCCAGCAGCTGGGGGAATGAGCAGTTCTTC
CASSWGNEQFF
>few|NA|TRBV14|TRBJ1-4
TGTGCCAGCAGCCAAGAACAGGGTTTTGAAAAACTGTTTTTT
CASSQEQGFEKLFF
>medium-sized|NA|TRBV28|TRBJ2-3
TGTGCCAGCAGTTTACTAGTCGGGGCAGATACGCAGTATTTT
CASSLLVGADTQYF
>few|NA|TRBV3-1/TRBV3-2|TRBJ2-5
TGTGCCAGCAGCCAAGATCTACAGAGAGGGGAGACCCAGTACTTC
CASSQDLQRGETQYF
>NA|NA|TRBV4-3|TRBJ2-7
TGCGCCAGCAGCCAAGAAGGGGGACCCTACGAGCAGTACTTC
CASSQEGGPYEQYF
>NA|NA|TRBV6-5|TRBJ1-2
TGTGCCAGCAGTTACGCCTACGGGGGCCGCTACACCTTC
CASSYAYGGRYTF
>NA|TRBD1|TRBV7-8|TRBJ1-4
TGTGCCAGCAGCTTAGTACAGGGGGCCACTAATGAAAAACTGTTTTTT
CASSLVQGATNEKLFF
>NA|NA|TRBV4-3|TRBJ2-2
TGCGCCAGCAGCCAAGCAGCTTTCAGGGATCCCGGCGGGGAGCTGTTTTTT
CASSQAAFRDPGGELFF